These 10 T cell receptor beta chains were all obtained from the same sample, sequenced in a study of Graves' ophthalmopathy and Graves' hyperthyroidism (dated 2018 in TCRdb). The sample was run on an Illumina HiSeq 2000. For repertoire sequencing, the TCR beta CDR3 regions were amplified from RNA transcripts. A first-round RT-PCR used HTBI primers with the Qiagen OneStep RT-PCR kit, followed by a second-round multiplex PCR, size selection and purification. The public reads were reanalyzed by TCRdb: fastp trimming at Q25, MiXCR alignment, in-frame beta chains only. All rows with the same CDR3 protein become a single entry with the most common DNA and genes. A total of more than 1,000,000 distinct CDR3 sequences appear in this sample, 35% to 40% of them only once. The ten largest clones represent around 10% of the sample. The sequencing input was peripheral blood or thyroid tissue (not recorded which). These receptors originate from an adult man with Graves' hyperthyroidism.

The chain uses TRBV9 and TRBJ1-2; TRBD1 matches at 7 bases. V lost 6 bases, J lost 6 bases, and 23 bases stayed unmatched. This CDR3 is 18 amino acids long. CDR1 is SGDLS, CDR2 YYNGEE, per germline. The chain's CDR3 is CASTDNSGTDPFYDGYTF. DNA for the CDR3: TGTGCCAGCACCGACAACTCCGGGACAGACCCTTTCTACGATGGCTACACCTTC.

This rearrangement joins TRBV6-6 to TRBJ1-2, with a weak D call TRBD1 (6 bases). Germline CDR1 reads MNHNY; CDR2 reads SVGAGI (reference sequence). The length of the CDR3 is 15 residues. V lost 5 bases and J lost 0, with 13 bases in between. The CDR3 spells CASSTVTGPNYGYTF. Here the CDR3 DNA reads TGTGCCAGCAGTACTGTGACAGGTCCTAACTATGGCTACACCTTC.

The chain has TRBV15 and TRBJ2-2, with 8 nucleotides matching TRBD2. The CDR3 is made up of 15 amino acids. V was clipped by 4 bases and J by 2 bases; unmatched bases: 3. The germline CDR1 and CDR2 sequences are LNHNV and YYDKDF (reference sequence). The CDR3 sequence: CATSKLAANTGELFF. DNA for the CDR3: TGTGCCACCAGCAAACTAGCGGCTAACACCGGGGAGCTGTTTTTT.

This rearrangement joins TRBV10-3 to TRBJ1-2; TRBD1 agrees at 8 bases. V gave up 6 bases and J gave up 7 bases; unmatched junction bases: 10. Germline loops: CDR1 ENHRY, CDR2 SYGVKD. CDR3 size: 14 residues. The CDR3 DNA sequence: TGTGCCATCAGGACTGCAGGTGACAGGGGTGGCTACACCTTC. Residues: CAIRTAGDRGGYTF.

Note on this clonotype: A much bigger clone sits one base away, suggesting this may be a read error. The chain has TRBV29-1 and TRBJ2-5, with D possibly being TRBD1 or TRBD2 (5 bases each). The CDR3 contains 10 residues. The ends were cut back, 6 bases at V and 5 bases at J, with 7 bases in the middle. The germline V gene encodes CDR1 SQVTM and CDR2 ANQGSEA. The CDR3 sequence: CSVGAETQYF. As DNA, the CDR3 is TGCAGCGTCGGGGCGGAGACCCAGTACTTC. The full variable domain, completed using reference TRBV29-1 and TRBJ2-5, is SAVISQKPSRDICQRGTSLTIQCQVDSQVTMMFWYRQQPGQSLTLIATANQGSEATYESGFVIDKFPISRPNLTFSTLTVSNMSPEDSSIYLCSVGAETQYFGPGTRLLVL.

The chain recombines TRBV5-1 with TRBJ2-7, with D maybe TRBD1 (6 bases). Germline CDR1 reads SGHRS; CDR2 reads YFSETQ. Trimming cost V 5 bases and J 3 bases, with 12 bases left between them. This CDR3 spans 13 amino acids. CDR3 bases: TGCGCCAGCAGAATAGACAGGAACTACGAGCAGTACTTC. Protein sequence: CASRIDRNYEQYF. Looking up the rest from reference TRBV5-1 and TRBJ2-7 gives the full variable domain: KAGVTQTPRYLIKTRGQQVTLSCSPISGHRSVSWYQQTPGQGLQFLFEYFSETQRNKGNFPGRFSGRQFSNSRSEMNVSTLELGDSALYLCASRIDRNYEQYFGPGTRLTVT.

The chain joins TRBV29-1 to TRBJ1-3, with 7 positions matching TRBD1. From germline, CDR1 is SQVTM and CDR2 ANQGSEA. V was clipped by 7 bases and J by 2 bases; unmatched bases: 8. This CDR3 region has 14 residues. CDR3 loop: CSGRQGLAGNTIYF. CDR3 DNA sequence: TGCAGCGGGAGACAGGGCCTTGCTGGAAACACCATATATTTT.

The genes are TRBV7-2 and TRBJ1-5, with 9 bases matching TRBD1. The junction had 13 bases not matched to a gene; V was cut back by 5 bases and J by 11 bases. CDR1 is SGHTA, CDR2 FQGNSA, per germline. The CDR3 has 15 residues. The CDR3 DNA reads TGTGCCAGCAGCGAGGGGGGGACAGGGCAAGAGACCCAGCATTTT. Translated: CASSEGGTGQETQHF. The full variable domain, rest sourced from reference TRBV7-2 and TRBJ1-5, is GAGVSQSPSNKVTEKGKDVELRCDPISGHTALYWYRQSLGQGLEFLIYFQGNSAPDKSGLPSDRFSAERTGGSVSTLTIQRTQQEDSAVYLCASSEGGTGQETQHFGDGTRLSIL.

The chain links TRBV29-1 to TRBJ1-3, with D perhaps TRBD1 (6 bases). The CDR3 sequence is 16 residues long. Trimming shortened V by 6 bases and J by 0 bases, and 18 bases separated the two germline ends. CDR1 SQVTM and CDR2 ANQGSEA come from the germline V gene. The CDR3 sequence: CSVQEGGTSSGNTIYF. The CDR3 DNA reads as TGCAGCGTACAAGAGGGGGGGACGAGCTCTGGAAACACCATATATTTT.

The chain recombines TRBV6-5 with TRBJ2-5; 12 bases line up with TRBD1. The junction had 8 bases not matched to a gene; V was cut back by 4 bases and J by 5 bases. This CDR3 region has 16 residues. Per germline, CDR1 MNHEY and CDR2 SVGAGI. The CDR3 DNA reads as TGTGCCAGCAGTTCCCCGGGACAGGGGGCGCGGGAGACCCAGTACTTC. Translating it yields CASSSPGQGARETQYF.